Listed below are T cell receptor beta chains from one sample, sequenced in a study of shared T cell receptors in the human thymus. Only in-frame clones appear in the TCRdb table, and some are missing; sequencing was by immunoSEQ multiplex PCR. Of around 340,000 clones listed, more than 85% are singletons. Input material: thymocytes. These receptors originate from a human donor. Both conserved end residues are part of each CDR3. A D gene is named only where the DNA matches it firmly. Expanded clones are given a class, and other clones once, few, many or no size at all.

v_gene	j_gene	d_gene	abundance	CDR3aa	CDR3nt
TRBV9	TRBJ2-3	TRBD2	NA	CASSKKAGASTDTQYF	TGTGCCAGCAGCAAGAAAGCGGGGGCTAGCACAGATACGCAGTATTTT
TRBV28	TRBJ1-5	NA	NA	CASSYQGGKSNQPQHF	TGTGCCAGCAGTTACCAGGGTGGGAAGAGCAATCAGCCCCAGCATTTT
TRBV15	TRBJ2-5	TRBD2	NA	CATSRTSRRLAGGGETQYF	TGTGCCACCAGCAGAACCTCCAGGAGACTAGCGGGAGGGGGAGAGACCCAGTACTTC
TRBV14	TRBJ2-3	TRBD1	once	CASSQEGRGRGDTQYF	TGTGCCAGCAGCCAAGAAGGCAGGGGGCGAGGGGATACGCAGTATTTT
TRBV13	TRBJ2-5	NA	NA	CASSPRGQPKHQETQYF	TGTGCCAGCAGCCCCCGGGGACAACCGAAACACCAAGAGACCCAGTACTTC
TRBV29-1	TRBJ2-1	TRBD1	NA	CSVRDRAYNEQFF	TGCAGCGTTCGGGACAGGGCTTACAATGAGCAGTTCTTC
TRBV27	TRBJ2-7	NA	NA	CASSPSSRRSFIYEQYF	TGTGCCAGCAGTCCCTCCTCCAGGCGGTCGTTTATTTACGAGCAGTACTTC
TRBV6-1	TRBJ2-1	TRBD1	NA	CASTRDRGSYNEQFF	TGTGCCAGCACCCGGGACAGGGGATCCTACAATGAGCAGTTCTTC
TRBV6-4	TRBJ1-1	NA	NA	CASRGPEGEAFF	TGTGCCAGCAGGGGCCCCGAAGGGGAAGCTTTCTTT
TRBV15	TRBJ2-1	NA	NA	CATSRDPPQRTPYNEQFF	TGTGCCACCAGCAGAGATCCCCCCCAGCGGACCCCCTACAATGAGCAGTTCTTC
TRBV30	TRBJ1-6	TRBD1	NA	CAWRDRDRVNSPLHF	TGTGCCTGGAGGGACCGGGACAGGGTAAATTCACCCCTCCACTTT
TRBV28	TRBJ2-5	TRBD2	NA	CASSRGLAGPYQEAQYF	TGTGCCAGCAGTCGGGGACTAGCGGGACCGTACCAAGAGGCCCAGTACTTC
TRBV20-1	TRBJ2-2	NA	NA	CSARRGGELFF	TGCAGTGCTAGGAGGGGCGGGGAGCTGTTTTTT
TRBV5-1	TRBJ2-5	NA	NA	CASSLGAGWETQYF	TGCGCCAGCAGCCTGGGGGCAGGGTGGGAGACCCAGTACTTC
TRBV6-1	TRBJ2-2	TRBD2	NA	CASSERKGLAGGSGELFF	TGTGCCAGCAGTGAACGTAAAGGACTAGCGGGAGGTTCCGGGGAGCTGTTTTTT
TRBV6-1	TRBJ2-1	TRBD2	NA	CASSDGRTSGYNEQFF	TGTGCCAGCAGTGATGGAAGGACTAGCGGTTACAATGAGCAGTTCTTC
TRBV5-1	TRBJ2-7	TRBD1	NA	CASSSRDSNYEQYF	TGCGCCAGCAGCTCCCGGGACAGCAACTACGAGCAGTACTTC
TRBV7-9	TRBJ2-7	TRBD1	NA	CASSLVTRTGLYEQYF	TGTGCCAGCAGCTTAGTAACACGGACAGGGCTATACGAGCAGTACTTC
TRBV27	TRBJ1-4	NA	once	CASSLADQGWKLFF	TGTGCCAGCAGTTTAGCGGACCAGGGGTGGAAACTGTTTTTT
TRBV2	TRBJ2-7	NA	NA	CATNVIGGAYEQYF	TGTGCCACTAACGTTATAGGGGGTGCCTACGAGCAGTACTTC
TRBV11-3	TRBJ2-7	NA	NA	CASSPGTTYEQYF	TGTGCCAGCAGCCCCGGGACAACCTACGAGCAGTACTTC
TRBV15	TRBJ2-7	TRBD2	NA	CATSREVAGGPGEQYF	TGTGCCACCAGCAGAGAAGTAGCGGGAGGGCCGGGGGAGCAGTACTTC
TRBV5-1	TRBJ2-5	TRBD2	NA	CASSLRGLAGEGEETQYF	TGCGCCAGCAGCCTCCGGGGCCTAGCGGGAGAAGGTGAAGAGACCCAGTACTTC
TRBV5-5	TRBJ2-7	NA	NA	CASSLVRRGPYEQYF	TGTGCCAGCAGCTTGGTGAGGCGCGGGCCTTACGAGCAGTACTTC
TRBV11-2	TRBJ2-1	NA	NA	CASSLFGRAYNEQFF	TGTGCCAGCAGCTTATTTGGCCGGGCCTACAATGAGCAGTTCTTC
TRBV18	TRBJ1-3	NA	NA	CASSPADSGNTIYF	TGTGCCAGCTCACCAGCGGATTCTGGAAACACCATATATTTT
TRBV6-5	TRBJ2-5	TRBD2	NA	CASTPGGPETQYF	TGTGCCAGCACCCCGGGAGGTCCAGAGACCCAGTACTTC
TRBV6-6	TRBJ1-4	NA	NA	CASTSGGKEGKLFF	TGTGCCAGCACTTCGGGGGGGAAGGAGGGAAAACTGTTTTTT
TRBV2	TRBJ2-7	TRBD2	NA	CASSGQDPLADLRGQYF	TGTGCCAGCAGTGGCCAGGACCCACTAGCGGACCTTCGGGGGCAGTACTTC
TRBV28	TRBJ2-7	TRBD1	NA	CASRPNRGRGEQYF	TGTGCCAGCAGACCCAACAGGGGGCGGGGGGAGCAGTACTTC
TRBV2	TRBJ2-1	TRBD2	NA	CASSERAGEPYNEQFF	TGTGCCAGCAGTGAGCGAGCGGGAGAGCCCTACAATGAGCAGTTCTTC
TRBV7-9	TRBJ1-4	NA	NA	CASSPRQATNEKLFF	TGTGCCAGCAGCCCGAGACAGGCAACTAATGAAAAACTGTTTTTT
TRBV30	TRBJ1-5	NA	few	CAWSVRRGGQPQHF	TGTGCCTGGAGTGTACGGAGGGGAGGTCAGCCCCAGCATTTT
TRBV5-1	TRBJ2-1	TRBD2	once	CASSHRGLAGGPGEQFF	TGCGCCAGCAGCCATCGCGGACTAGCGGGAGGGCCCGGTGAGCAGTTCTTC
TRBV29-1	TRBJ2-2	NA	NA	CSVALSTGELFF	TGCAGCGTTGCCCTCAGCACCGGGGAGCTGTTTTTT
TRBV13	TRBJ2-7	NA	NA	CASSSGTYEQYF	TGTGCCAGCAGCTCCGGGACTTACGAGCAGTACTTC